A single sample gave rise to the 13 T cell receptor beta chains below, sequenced in a study of blood T cell repertoires in COVID-19. The protocol was immunoSEQ multiplex PCR, while the TCRdb copy is restricted to in-frame clones and leaves out a portion. The table lists about half a million clones, approximately 85% of them singletons, with approximately 2.9% in the top ten. The sample taken for sequencing was peripheral blood. Receptors originate from a human donor in a cohort sampled during active COVID-19.

The chain combines TRBV30 with TRBJ2-2, with a tentative D call TRBD1 (6 bases). Germline CDR1 and CDR2: GTSNPN and SVGIG (reference sequence). CDR3 length: 16 amino acids. Deletions cut 3 bases from V and 6 bases from J, with 20 bases between. The CDR3 DNA reads TGTGCCTGGAGCGGTACAGGGTGGGCAATCGCCGGGGAGCTGTTTTTT. The encoded protein is CAWSGTGWAIAGELFF. Full variable domain (rest looked up from reference TRBV30 and TRBJ2-2): SQTIHQWPATLVQPVGSPLSLECTVEGTSNPNLYWYRQAAGRGLQLLFYSVGIGQISSEVPQNLSASRPQDRQFILSSKKLLLSDSGFYLCAWSGTGWAIAGELFFGEGSRLTVL.

This clone was observed once. J is TRBJ2-5 and V is TRBV7-2; perhaps TRBD1 as D (5 bases). The CDR3 spans 15 residues. Trimming removed 1 base at V and 1 base at J, with 10 bases between. The V gene's germline CDR1 is SGHTA and CDR2 FQGNSA. DNA of the CDR3: TGTGCCAGCAGCTTAGGGTCTAGGGGCCAAGAGACCCAGTACTTC. Translated, it gives CASSLGSRGQETQYF.

CDR3 residues: CSASVPLGGNEQFF. The CDR3 DNA sequence: TGCAGTGCTAGTGTACCTCTAGGGGGCAATGAGCAGTTCTTC. The chain combines TRBV20-1 with TRBJ2-1; a weak D match, TRBD1 (6 bases). V dropped 3 bases and J dropped 6 bases, with 15 bases sitting between them. Germline V gives CDR1 DFQATT, CDR2 SNEGSKA (reference sequence). CDR3 length: 14 amino acids.

The rearrangement links TRBV6-1 to TRBJ2-3; D might be TRBD2 (5 bases). This CDR3 spans 12 amino acids. V was trimmed by 1 base and J by 9 bases, leaving 8 bases between them. From germline, CDR1 is MNHNS and CDR2 SASEGT. The CDR3 sequence: CASSEVGGTQYF. CDR3 sequence (DNA): TGTGCCAGCAGTGAAGTCGGAGGCACGCAGTATTTT.

In DNA form, the CDR3 reads TGCGCCAGCAGCATGGGACAGAGCACAGATACGCAGTATTTT. Translation: CASSMGQSTDTQYF. This sequence joins TRBV5-1 and TRBJ2-3; 7 bases are a match to TRBD1. The CDR3 loop spans 14 amino acids. The V segment lost 4 bases and the J segment 0 bases; nucleotides outside the gene matches: 2. CDR1 SGHRS and CDR2 YFSETQ come from the germline V gene.

The genes are TRBV5-1 and TRBJ2-5, with 9 bases fitting TRBD2. The CDR3 runs 16 residues. The J segment lost 1 base and the V segment lost 0 bases, leaving 4 bases of the junction unmatched. The germline V gene encodes CDR1 SGHRS and CDR2 YFSETQ. The DNA for the CDR3 is TGCGCCAGCAGCTTGGGGCTAGCGGGACTCCAAGAGACCCAGTACTTC. Translating gives CASSLGLAGLQETQYF.

The gene calls are TRBV3-1 (or the pseudogene TRBV3-2) and TRBJ1-2; D unclear. Looked up from germline, CDR1 is LGHDT and CDR2 is YNNKEL (reference sequence). The CDR3 is 12 residues long. Trimming removed 3 bases at V and 5 bases at J, with 7 bases between. Written as DNA, the CDR3 is TGTGCCAGCAGCCAGAGTCTTTATGGCTACACCTTC. Translation: CASSQSLYGYTF.

The genes are TRBV6-5 and TRBJ1-1, with 7 bases identical to TRBD1. Germline CDR1 MNHEY, CDR2 SVGAGI. This CDR3 spans 15 amino acids. With V trimmed by 6 bases and J by 8 bases, 15 bases remained unmatched. The CDR3 sequence is CASSYGQGEWSEAFF. The DNA of the CDR3 is TGTGCCAGCAGCTACGGGCAGGGGGAGTGGTCCGAAGCTTTCTTT.

The rearrangement links TRBV6-5 to TRBJ2-1, with D hard to call. Trimming removed 2 bases at V and 9 bases at J, with 11 bases between. The CDR3 contains 13 residues. The V gene's germline CDR1 is MNHEY and CDR2 SVGAGI. CDR3 bases: TGTGCCAGCAGTTACCACAGCCCCGGTGAGCAGTTCTTC. It encodes CASSYHSPGEQFF.

The chain carries TRBV7-2 and TRBJ1-1; 7 positions agree with TRBD1. The CDR3 contains 15 residues. Germline CDR1 reads SGHTA; CDR2 reads FQGNSA. Germline trimming cut 4 bases from V and 0 bases from J; bases unmatched to any gene: 5. DNA of the CDR3: TGTGCCAGCAGCTCTCAGACAGGGTTGAACACTGAAGCTTTCTTT. Translating gives CASSSQTGLNTEAFF.

The chain uses TRBV7-8 and TRBJ2-7; 8 positions agree with TRBD1. J gave up 7 bases and V 0 bases, and 5 bases lay outside the gene matches. Germline values: CDR1 SGHVS, CDR2 FQNEAQ. This CDR3 is 14 amino acids long. The chain's CDR3 is CASSLARGLREQYF. The CDR3 coding sequence is TGTGCCAGCAGCTTAGCCAGGGGGCTTCGAGAGCAGTACTTC.

V is TRBV3-1 (or the pseudogene TRBV3-2) and J is TRBJ2-2; 7 nucleotides agree with TRBD1. The V gene's germline CDR1 is LGHDT and CDR2 YNNKEL (reference sequence). V lost 4 bases and J lost 6; bases outside the gene matches: 8. This CDR3 region has 15 residues. CDR3 protein: CASSPLTGPSGELFF. The DNA of the CDR3 is TGTGCCAGCAGCCCCCTGACAGGGCCATCCGGGGAGCTGTTTTTT.

This CDR3 is CASSWGGNTEAFF. Written as DNA, the CDR3 is TGTGCCAGCAGTTGGGGGGGGAACACTGAAGCTTTCTTT. The genes are TRBV28 and TRBJ1-1, with D possibly TRBD1 on 5 matching bases. The V gene's germline CDR1 is MDHEN and CDR2 SYDVKM. The CDR3 runs 13 residues. V lost 4 bases to trimming and J lost 1 base, with 7 bases between them.